The clone carrying this T cell receptor (beta chain) was recorded many times. What it binds is not known. This sample stems from a study of read filtering for tumor transcriptome and immune sequencing. The wider study: 8 or 9 patients were R-ISS I, around 15 were R-ISS II, six or seven were R-ISS III. Study-level results: Approximately 82% of IR-seq clonotypes had a single read, yet these held around 4% of reads.

This library used around 400 ng RNA and molecular barcoded adaptors spanning alpha/delta and beta/gamma chains. TCRdb re-analysed the reads in MiXCR, keeping a single row per CDR3 protein. The sample holds more than 100,000 distinct CDR3 sequences, 10% to 15% seen once. The V end lost 3 bases, the J end lost 3 bases, and 12 bases lay between the germline ends. This CDR3 region has 15 residues. CDR1 and CDR2 (germline): SEHNR, FQNEAQ (reference sequence). The sample was a population of CD138-negative cells sorted from bone marrow. This rearrangement joins TRBV7-9 to TRBJ1-5, with D unresolved. The clonotype comes from a donor over 35 with multiple myeloma. The DNA of the CDR3 is TGTGCCAGCAGCTTTGGAGGCAGTCACAATCAGCCCCAGCATTTT. This gives the protein CASSFGGSHNQPQHF.